Detailed here is one T cell receptor beta chain. It has no known antigen specificity. No base-level quality is on record; no much larger clone is a single base apart. Each collaborating institution followed its own protocols to collect whole blood in K2EDTA tubes. Collaborator samples were shipped for TCRbeta analysis as frozen whole blood, isolated PBMCs, or DNA extracted from either sample type. The data stem from a study of blood T cell repertoires in COVID-19 (dated by TCRdb to about 2020). As for the study more broadly: Collaborator samples came from the United States, Italy and Spain and covered acute and convalescent phases of COVID-19. The material from the prospective study consisted of cDNA or gDNA derived from T cells, B-cell-depleted T cells, or PBMCs. The dataset comprised deeply sampled blood TCRbeta repertoires from subjects exposed to, actively infected with, or recovered from COVID-19. The repertoires were made available in a free public database intended to serve as a resource for research on the immune response to SARS-CoV-2. Samples were obtained from the ongoing ImmuneRACE study (first 160 participants) and from 1,000 to 1,500 subjects provided by 6 global collaborators. A de-identified subject ID, COVID-19 status, age in years and sex were almost always included in the sample metadata. Where HLA class I and class II types were available, the types were taken from metadata supplied by the sample provider, not from assay-based typing. Paper-wide results and their limitations: The quantity of clinical and demographic metadata differed by source and by participant and was supplied without curation.

The CDR3 has 13 amino acids, counting the end cysteine and phenylalanine. The kept DNA is CDR3 alone, 39 bases in frame from the first base. Looking up the germline V gene (reference sequence) yields CDR1 LNHDA and CDR2 SQIVND. V loses 4 bases, J loses 2 bases, and the germline ends lie 9 bases apart. The immunoSEQ Assay, a bias-controlled multiplex PCR, was used to amplify TCRbeta CDR3 regions from genomic DNA. In the original analysis: Within the assay, amplification of reference gene primers was used to estimate how many nucleated cells each sample contained. To quantify the absolute abundance of each unique TCRbeta CDR3 rearrangement, sequence reads were collapsed and filtered. For each sample, productive Simpson clonality was calculated as the square root of Simpson's diversity index over productive rearrangements. TCRdb re-hosts the immuneACCESS table, in-frame sequences only. Its copies lack some clones; in the studies checked, an unresolved V gene accounts for under half of them, and the cause for the rest is not known. That table gives V, J and clone size, and the DNA gave D and trimming. Across this sample there are 12,000 to 15,000 clones, with 70% to 75% seen only once. Together, the top ten hold around 15% of the sample.

The sample taken for sequencing was peripheral blood. The TCR sequence derives from a man aged 55-75 years with acute or convalescent COVID-19. This receptor chain uses TRBV19 and TRBJ2-7, with the D segment identity uncertain. The DNA sequence follows: TGTGCCAGTAGTACCACTGCCACCTACGAGCAGTACTTC. Its product reads: CASSTTATYEQYF.